Listed below are T cell receptor beta chains from one sample, sequenced in a study of T cell repertoires in ileal Crohn's disease. Profiled with immunoSEQ multiplex PCR; TCRdb holds only in-frame clones, not every one. The table includes roughly 2,000 clones, over 75% detected once. Sequencing was performed on ileal tissue. These receptors were collected from an adult with Crohn's disease. Both conserved end residues are part of each CDR3. Fields, in order: CDR3 length, clone size, V gene, D gene, J gene, CDR3 DNA, CDR3 protein. D genes are given only for firm matches. Where a row states a size, it is once, few, many or the class of an expanded clone; other rows omit it.

14	.	TRBV5-6	.	TRBJ2-7	TGTGCCAGCAGCTTGGGGGGGCGGTTCTACGAGCAGTACTTC	CASSLGGRFYEQYF
13	.	TRBV12-5	.	TRBJ1-1	TGTGCTAGTGGACCTCTGTCGGACACTGAAGCTTTCTTT	CASGPLSDTEAFF
15	.	TRBV6-7	.	TRBJ1-4	TGTGCCAGCAGTTACCCCGGATGGGGAGCTGAAAAACTGTTTTTT	CASSYPGWGAEKLFF
16	.	TRBV7-6	TRBD1	TRBJ1-1	TGTGCCAGCAGCAAGACAGGGGGGAGGTTAGCCACTGAAGCTTTCTTT	CASSKTGGRLATEAFF
14	.	TRBV6-5	.	TRBJ1-1	TGTGCCAGCACCACTTCCCCGACGGGCACTGAAGCTTTCTTT	CASTTSPTGTEAFF
15	few	TRBV27	.	TRBJ1-3	TGTGCCAGCAGTTTATCGCCAGGGGCTGGAAACACCATATATTTT	CASSLSPGAGNTIYF
14	once	TRBV7-9	TRBD1	TRBJ1-6	TGTGCCAGCACCCCCGCACAGGGGGATTCACCCCTCCACTTT	CASTPAQGDSPLHF
14	.	TRBV7-8	.	TRBJ1-1	TGTGCCAGCAGCCTGAGGGTAACTAGCACTGAAGCTTTCTTT	CASSLRVTSTEAFF
12	few	TRBV11-2	.	TRBJ1-2	TGTGCCAGCAGCCCCAGTGACTATGGCTACACCTTC	CASSPSDYGYTF
15	.	TRBV7-6	TRBD2	TRBJ2-3	TGTGCCAGCAGCTTAGGAGCGGGGGGCACAGATACGCAGTATTTT	CASSLGAGGTDTQYF
17	large	TRBV7-3	.	TRBJ1-3	TGTGCCAGCAGCTTAAACCCCCGCCCAGGGGCCGGAAACACCATATATTTT	CASSLNPRPGAGNTIYF
13	.	TRBV25-1	.	TRBJ2-7	TGTGCCAGCAAACCAGGGGCCTCCTACGAGCAGTACTTC	CASKPGASYEQYF
15	.	TRBV2	TRBD2	TRBJ2-2	TGTGCCAGCAGTGTTGCGGGGGGGAACACCGGGGAGCTGTTTTTT	CASSVAGGNTGELFF
13	.	TRBV10-3	.	TRBJ1-2	TGTGCCGTCAGTGAGGTGGGGAGCTATGGCTACACCTTC	CAVSEVGSYGYTF
19	.	TRBV9	.	TRBJ2-6	TGTGCCAGCAGCGTAGGCCCGGCGGGGGCCACCTCTGGGGCCAACGTCCTGACTTTC	CASSVGPAGATSGANVLTF